Shown below are 14 T cell receptor beta chains from a single sample sequenced in a study of blood T cells in healthy people across ages. The second PCR ran roughly 7 to 12 cycles with a sample-barcoded 5' primer and J-beta primers. One entry per CDR3 protein, called by TCRdb with MiXCR from the 5' RACE reads. The repertoire holds around 500,000 distinct CDR3 sequences, about a quarter seen once, with approximately 4% in the top ten. These data were likewise used in another study, on T cells of mothers and their children.

The material sequenced was blood. The receptors shown here come from a boy aged 2 to 10 in good health.

The chain is built from TRBV7-2 and TRBJ2-7; 7 bases fit TRBD1. The J call may be incorrect, as the DNA end agrees better with TRBJ2-5. Looked up from germline, CDR1 is SGHTA and CDR2 is FQGNSA. The CDR3 sequence is 14 residues long. CDR3 in DNA: TGTGCCAGCAGCCACACGACAGGGCAAGAGACCCAGTACTTC. It specifies CASSHTTGQETQYF.

The V and J genes are TRBV12-5 and TRBJ2-1; tentatively, D is TRBD1 (6 bases). The CDR3 consists of 12 residues. With 3 bases removed from V and 6 bases from J, the gap between germline ends came to 6 bases. The germline V gene encodes CDR1 LGHNT and CDR2 FRNRAP. The CDR3 protein is CASGFRGNEQFF. Here the CDR3 DNA reads TGTGCTAGTGGTTTCAGGGGCAATGAGCAGTTCTTC.

This chain uses TRBV29-1 with TRBJ2-2; 9 nucleotides agree with TRBD1. The junction had 8 bases not matched to a gene; V was cut back by 6 bases and J by 6 bases. The length of the CDR3 is 14 residues. Germline CDR1 SQVTM, CDR2 ANQGSEA. CDR3 residues: CSVAGTGKAGELFF. CDR3 coding DNA: TGCAGCGTGGCCGGGACAGGGAAGGCCGGGGAGCTGTTTTTT.

This clonotype has only a few counts. V gene TRBV12-3 or TRBV12-4 combines with J gene TRBJ1-1; D not certain. The CDR3 contains 12 residues. The V end was cut by 6 bases, the J end by 6 bases, with 11 bases between. The CDR3 DNA reads as TGTGCCAGCAGACCTAGAGTGCCTGAAGCTTTCTTT. Its translation: CASRPRVPEAFF.

The chain combines TRBV5-8 with TRBJ1-2; D may be TRBD1 (5 bases). Germline V gives CDR1 SGHTS, CDR2 YDEGEE. This CDR3 has 13 amino acids. The V gene lost 5 bases and the J gene lost 6 bases, with 14 bases spanning the gap. CDR3 nucleotides: TGTGCCAGCAGTAGCTTACAGGCCCATGGCTACACCTTC. It translates to CASSSLQAHGYTF.

This clonotype turned up a few times. The rearrangement links TRBV7-9 to TRBJ1-6; unclear D gene. Trimming stripped 3 bases from V and 7 bases from J, with 10 bases between. CDR3 length equals 14 residues. Germline CDR1 is SEHNR and CDR2 is FQNEAQ (reference sequence). CDR3 DNA sequence: TGTGCCAGCAGCTTGGTAGGCCTAAATTCACCCCTCCACTTT. This encodes CASSLVGLNSPLHF.

The table lists this clonotype with a few counts. The V gene is TRBV30, the J gene TRBJ2-2, with D possibly matching TRBD1 (7 bases). CDR3 length: 15 residues. The V gene lost 5 bases and the J gene lost 5 bases, with 18 bases spanning the gap. CDR1 and CDR2 from the germline V gene are GTSNPN and SVGIG (reference sequence). The CDR3 loop is CAWGGQGQWTGELFF. The CDR3 coding sequence is TGTGCCTGGGGAGGGCAGGGACAGTGGACCGGGGAGCTGTTTTTT.

In its sample, this clonotype was seen a few times. The chain uses TRBV6-5 and TRBJ2-5, with TRBD1 matching 11 bases. The J call may be mistaken, given a closer DNA end match to TRBJ2-7. CDR1 is MNHEY and CDR2 is SVGAGI in the germline V gene. This CDR3 comprises 12 residues. CDR3 in amino acids: CASRDRGVEQYF. CDR3 coding DNA: TGTGCCAGCCGGGACAGGGGGGTCGAGCAGTACTTC.

The rearrangement uses TRBV13 and TRBJ2-7; D is unresolved. V was trimmed by 2 bases and J by 5 bases, leaving 13 bases between them. Germline V CDR1 and CDR2: PRHDT, FYEKMQ (reference sequence). This CDR3 has 14 residues. Here the CDR3 DNA reads TGTGCCAGCAGCTTAAGACGGTTCTTGGACGAGCAGTACTTC. Translated, it gives CASSLRRFLDEQYF.

The CDR3 bases are TGTGCCAGCAGCTTAGTTTGGGGGCGTACCACAGATACGCAGTATTTT. It translates to CASSLVWGRTTDTQYF. This rearrangement joins TRBV7-8 to TRBJ2-3; possible D gene TRBD1, 6 bases. CDR3 length equals 16 residues. Germline values: CDR1 SGHVS, CDR2 FQNEAQ. The ends were cut back, 1 base at V and 2 bases at J, with 13 bases in the middle.

Ten or more counts support this clonotype. The genes are TRBV19 and TRBJ2-7; 8 nucleotides line up with TRBD2. V lost 6 bases to trimming and J lost 7 bases; unmatched junction nucleotides: 8. The CDR3 runs to 13 residues. Germline V gives CDR1 LNHDA, CDR2 SQIVND (reference sequence). The CDR3 DNA sequence: TGTGCCAGTAGCCCCGGGGGGGCCGGGGAGCAGTACTTC. Its protein product is CASSPGGAGEQYF.

The chain couples TRBV29-1 to TRBJ2-3; D possibly uses TRBD1 or TRBD2 (5 bases each). Trimming took off 0 bases at V and 0 bases at J, with 10 bases between the two ends. Germline V gene data show CDR1 as SQVTM and CDR2 as ANQGSEA. The CDR3 totals 15 residues. The CDR3 spells CSVEDRWGSTDTQYF. The CDR3 DNA reads as TGCAGCGTTGAAGATCGGTGGGGGAGCACAGATACGCAGTATTTT.

This clonotype was seen just once. This chain connects TRBV27 to TRBJ2-1; tentatively, D is TRBD1 or TRBD2 (5 bases each). Germline V CDR1 and CDR2: MNHEY, SMNVEV (reference sequence). The V gene lost 4 bases and the J gene lost 7 bases, with 11 bases spanning the gap. The CDR3 extends over 13 amino acids. The CDR3 nucleotides read TGTGCCAGCAGTTGGGGGAATTTGAATGAGCAGTTCTTC. It codes for CASSWGNLNEQFF.

The J gene is TRBJ2-5, the V gene TRBV24-1, with 10 bases aligning to TRBD2. V lost 4 bases to trimming and J lost 5 bases; unmatched junction nucleotides: 3. This CDR3 comprises 14 residues. In germline, CDR1 is KGHDR, CDR2 SFDVKD. CDR3 in DNA: TGTGCCACCAGTGAAGCGGGGGGGCCTGAGACCCAGTACTTC. Protein: CATSEAGGPETQYF.